One and the same sample provided the 26 T cell receptor beta chains below, sequenced in a study of CD8+ T cells in alopecia areata. After isolation, RNA underwent reverse transcription to generate cDNA as the sequencing template. TCRdb's table, derived via immunoSEQ multiplex PCR, lists solely in-frame clones and lacks some. Among 200,000 to 250,000 clones listed, 50% to 70% were seen once. This sample comprised CD4+ T cells sorted from blood, obtained at week 0. These TCRs come from a human donor with alopecia areata.

This clone was counted between two and nine times. This sequence joins TRBV5-1 and TRBJ2-7; TRBD1 matches 9 bases. The ends lost 4 bases at V and 4 bases at J; junction bases unmatched: 12. The CDR3 runs 16 residues. Germline lookup yields CDR1 SGHRS and CDR2 YFSETQ. The CDR3 loop is CASSLVAGTGFYEQYF. CDR3 nucleotide sequence: TGCGCCAGCAGCCTGGTAGCCGGGACAGGGTTTTACGAGCAGTACTTC.

The chain joins TRBV4-1 to TRBJ2-3; 12 bases are shared with TRBD2. J gave up 7 bases and V 6 bases, and 11 bases lay outside the gene matches. Looked up from germline, CDR1 is MGHRA and CDR2 is YSYEKL. The CDR3 is 16 amino acids. The CDR3 nucleotides read TGCGCCAGCAGATCTCCCCTAGCGGGGGGGCCCTATACGCAGTATTTT. Residues: CASRSPLAGGPYTQYF.

The chain is built from TRBV29-1 and TRBJ2-1; 8 positions agree with TRBD1. The germline V gene encodes CDR1 SQVTM and CDR2 ANQGSEA. Germline trimming cut 6 bases from V and 7 bases from J; bases unmatched to any gene: 5. This CDR3 is 12 amino acids long. The CDR3 is CSVRTGWNEQFF. CDR3 bases: TGCAGCGTGAGGACAGGGTGGAATGAGCAGTTCTTC.

The CDR3 spells CASSMDGSPSYGYTF. The CDR3, as DNA: TGTGCCAGTAGTATGGACGGCTCACCATCCTATGGCTACACCTTC. The chain joins TRBV19 to TRBJ1-2; no clear D. CDR3 length equals 15 residues. The V end lost 3 bases, the J end lost 4 bases, and 15 bases lay between the germline ends. Germline loops: CDR1 LNHDA, CDR2 SQIVND (reference sequence).

In its sample, this clone was seen a few times. The chain employs TRBV11-1 and TRBJ2-7; TRBD2 matches at 8 bases. CDR3 length: 12 amino acids. Losses at the gene ends were 5 bases for V and 6 bases for J; bases not matched to a gene: 3. Germline V gives CDR1 SGHAT, CDR2 FQDESV (reference sequence). As DNA, the CDR3 is TGTGCCAGCAGCGGGACTAGATTCGAGCAGTACTTC. It codes for CASSGTRFEQYF.

V usage is TRBV30 and J usage is TRBJ2-1; TRBD2 matches at 7 bases. Trimming took 1 base from V and 13 from J; bases not matched to a gene: 10. Germline lookup yields CDR1 GTSNPN and CDR2 SVGIG (reference sequence). The CDR3 has 13 amino acids. The CDR3 nucleotides are TGTGCCTGGAGTGAGTTTTGGCGGGAGAATCAGTTCTTC. Translating it yields CAWSEFWRENQFF.

This clone appeared a few times. CDR3 sequence (DNA): TGTGCCTGGATAGGAGTGGCAGGGGCTGTGGCTGGCTACACCTTC. Translating gives CAWIGVAGAVAGYTF. The J gene is TRBJ1-2, the V gene TRBV30; weak D call: TRBD1 (6 bases). CDR1 is GTSNPN, CDR2 SVGIG, per germline (reference sequence). This CDR3 has 15 amino acids. The V and J ends lost 4 bases and 7 bases respectively, with 22 bases between them.

The chain joins TRBV6-5 to TRBJ1-2; D gene uncertain. V was pared by 6 bases and J by 1 base, with 9 bases between. The CDR3 is 13 amino acids. Germline CDR1 reads MNHEY; CDR2 reads SVGAGI. CDR3 coding DNA: TGTGCCAGCAGACAGAGGATTAACTATGGCTACACCTTC. It encodes CASRQRINYGYTF.

The chain links TRBV7-9 to TRBJ2-5, with 7 nucleotides matching TRBD1. The germline gives CDR1 SEHNR, CDR2 FQNEAQ (reference sequence). V gave up 6 bases and J gave up 4 bases; unmatched junction bases: 8. The CDR3 is 14 residues long. CDR3 sequence: CASRETGKGETQYF. In nucleotides, the CDR3 is TGTGCCAGCAGAGAGACAGGGAAAGGAGAGACCCAGTACTTC.

The DNA of the CDR3 is TGTGCCAGCAGCTTATCCCCGCCAGCAGCCTACGAGCAGTACTTC. Its translation is CASSLSPPAAYEQYF. The chain uses TRBV7-9 and TRBJ2-7, with D hard to call. The CDR3 consists of 15 residues. Germline V CDR1 and CDR2: SEHNR, FQNEAQ (reference sequence). Trimming cost V 2 bases and J 2 bases, with 13 bases left between them. The entire variable domain, with the rest obtained from reference TRBV7-9 and TRBJ2-7, is as follows: DTGVSQNPRHKITKRGQNVTFRCDPISEHNRLYWYRQTLGQGPEFLTYFQNEAQLEKSRLLSDRFSAERPKGSFSTLEIQRTEQGDSAMYLCASSLSPPAAYEQYFGPGTRLTVT.

The J gene is TRBJ2-2, the V gene TRBV29-1, with D maybe TRBD2 (5 bases). The CDR3 runs to 14 residues. Trimming removed 7 bases from V and 0 bases from J, with 12 bases in between. CDR1 is SQVTM and CDR2 is ANQGSEA in the germline V gene. The CDR3 sequence is CSAGSYANTGELFF. In DNA form, the CDR3 reads TGCAGCGCGGGGTCCTACGCGAACACCGGGGAGCTGTTTTTT.

The chain joins TRBV11-1 to TRBJ2-5; 10 nucleotides line up with TRBD2. The germline V gene encodes CDR1 SGHAT and CDR2 FQDESV (reference sequence). The J segment lost 8 bases and the V segment lost 8 bases, leaving 11 bases of the junction unmatched. CDR3 length: 14 residues. This chain's CDR3 is CASRMPGTSATQYF. The CDR3 nucleotides read TGTGCCAGCCGAATGCCCGGGACTAGCGCAACCCAGTACTTC.

The chain employs TRBV10-3 and TRBJ2-7; D perhaps matches TRBD1 (5 bases). In germline, CDR1 is ENHRY, CDR2 SYGVKD. The length of the CDR3 is 14 residues. V lost 4 bases, J lost 1 base, and 11 bases lay in between. The CDR3 loop is CAISAQTASYEQYF. Written as DNA, the CDR3 is TGTGCCATCAGTGCGCAGACAGCTTCCTACGAGCAGTACTTC.

The V and J genes are TRBV5-1 and TRBJ2-1; D gene uncertain. Germline V lookup: CDR1 SGHRS, CDR2 YFSETQ. With 0 bases removed from V and 9 bases from J, the gap between germline ends came to 10 bases. The CDR3 runs to 13 residues. For the CDR3, the DNA is TGCGCCAGCAGCTTGGGCGACTTAGGTGAGCAGTTCTTC. Protein product: CASSLGDLGEQFF.

This clone was detected a few times. The CDR3 bases are TGTGCCAGCAGTGAAGCATTGGGGCAGGGGAGCACTGAAGCTTTCTTT. Translation: CASSEALGQGSTEAFF. The V call is TRBV6-1, the J call TRBJ1-1; TRBD1 might be the D (6 bases). The germline V gene encodes CDR1 MNHNS and CDR2 SASEGT. This CDR3 has 16 residues. V dropped 0 bases and J dropped 4 bases, with 15 bases sitting between them.

The CDR3 nucleotides are TGTGCCAGCAGCTTAGCCCAGAGCTCCTACGAGCAGTACTTC. Translated: CASSLAQSSYEQYF. The rearrangement uses TRBV11-2 and TRBJ2-7; no reliable D call. Trimming took 1 base from V and 0 from J, leaving 7 bases between them. Germline CDR1 SGHAT, CDR2 FQNNGV. This CDR3 has 14 amino acids.

V and J are TRBV27 and TRBJ1-5; D is uncertain. The germline V and J ends were trimmed by 3 bases and 2 bases, with 11 bases remaining between them. Germline CDR1 MNHEY, CDR2 SMNVEV (reference sequence). The CDR3 is 15 residues long. The CDR3 DNA is TGTGCCAGCAGTTTTGCCGGGCAGGGCAATCAGCCCCAGCATTTT. This encodes CASSFAGQGNQPQHF.

This chain connects TRBV20-1 to TRBJ1-2; no definite D call. Germline CDR1 reads DFQATT; CDR2 reads SNEGSKA (reference sequence). V was pared by 6 bases and J by 1 base, with 6 bases between. The CDR3 has 11 residues. The CDR3 DNA follows: TGCAGTGCGGAACTTAACTATGGCTACACCTTC. Translation: CSAELNYGYTF.

This clone has ten or more counts. Within the sample, other DNA sequences also encode this same CDR3. This chain connects TRBV30 to TRBJ2-1; D gene uncertain. The CDR3 extends over 11 amino acids. Trimming cost V 1 base and J 7 bases, with 5 bases left between them. Germline V gene sequence: CDR1 GTSNPN, CDR2 SVGIG (reference sequence). In DNA, the CDR3 is TGTGCCTGGAGTGGAATTAATGAGCAGTTCTTC. This gives the protein CAWSGINEQFF.

In DNA form, the CDR3 reads TGTGCCAGCTCACCAACGACAGCTAATTCACCCCTCCACTTT. Its translation: CASSPTTANSPLHF. This chain links TRBV18 with TRBJ1-6; a weak D match, TRBD1 (5 bases). V lost 2 bases and J lost 6, with 8 bases in between. The V gene's germline CDR1 is KGHSH and CDR2 LQKENI. This CDR3 contains 14 residues. The whole variable domain, remainder taken from reference TRBV18 and TRBJ1-6, is NAGVMQNPRHLVRRRGQEARLRCSPMKGHSHVYWYRQLPEEGLKFMVYLQKENIIDESGMPKERFSAEFPKEGPSILRIQQVVRGDSAAYFCASSPTTANSPLHFGNGTRLTVT.

This clone was observed a handful of times. The V gene is TRBV21-1, the J gene TRBJ1-2. TRBV21-1 is deemed a pseudogene. The CDR3 extends over 15 amino acids. The CDR3 spells CASSKRLSGLYGYTF. CDR3 sequence (DNA): TGTGCCAGCAGCAAAAGACTCAGCGGCCTCTATGGCTACACCTTC.

The V and J genes are TRBV9 and TRBJ2-2; D possibly corresponds to TRBD2 (5 bases). The CDR3 has 14 amino acids. The V gene lost 2 bases and the J gene lost 1 base, with 6 bases spanning the gap. Looked up from germline, CDR1 is SGDLS and CDR2 is YYNGEE. The CDR3 DNA reads as TGTGCCAGCAGCGTGAGCGGGAACACCGGGGAGCTGTTTTTT. Its protein product is CASSVSGNTGELFF.

This clone was detected ten times or more. The V and J genes are TRBV7-8 and TRBJ1-4; D unclear. Trimming shortened V by 5 bases and J by 8 bases, and 18 bases separated the two germline ends. Looked up from germline, CDR1 is SGHVS and CDR2 is FQNEAQ. CDR3 size: 15 residues. The CDR3 DNA follows: TGTGCCAGCAGCCCTCTTGCCCTGTCTAGCGAAAAACTGTTTTTT. It is translated as CASSPLALSSEKLFF.

The chain combines TRBV29-1 with TRBJ1-2; D may be TRBD1 (6 bases). Germline CDR1 and CDR2: SQVTM and ANQGSEA. With 3 bases removed from V and 3 bases from J, the gap between germline ends came to 8 bases. The CDR3 length is 12 residues. The CDR3 DNA sequence: TGCAGCGTTGATAGGGGGTACTATGGCTACACCTTC. Its translation: CSVDRGYYGYTF.

The chain is built from TRBV4-1 and TRBJ1-5; TRBD1 matches at 7 bases. V shed 1 base and J 0 bases; nucleotides not matched to a gene: 6. The CDR3 sequence is 17 residues long. CDR1 is MGHRA and CDR2 is YSYEKL in the germline V gene. The CDR3 protein is CASSQVVRGLSNQPQHF. CDR3 bases: TGCGCCAGCAGCCAAGTAGTTAGGGGGCTTAGCAATCAGCCCCAGCATTTT.

The chain joins TRBV6-5 to TRBJ1-2; D perhaps matches TRBD1 (6 bases). Per germline, CDR1 MNHEY and CDR2 SVGAGI. This CDR3 is 14 amino acids long. V lost 6 bases, J lost 0 bases, and 11 bases lay in between. The DNA for the CDR3 is TGTGCCAGCAGGCCATGGACAGCTAACTATGGCTACACCTTC. This sequence encodes CASRPWTANYGYTF.